This entry describes one T cell receptor beta chain. TCRdb recomputed calls from the reads with MiXCR, one row per CDR3 protein. This table holds about 310,000 distinct CDR3 sequences, roughly a sixth found once. The data originate from a study of T cell repertoires in cytomegalovirus infection. The J segment lost 1 base and the V segment lost 7 bases, leaving 6 bases of the junction unmatched. The CDR3 is made up of 15 amino acids. Germline lookup yields CDR1 ENHRY and CDR2 SYGVKD. The rearrangement joins TRBV10-3 to TRBJ2-2, with 7 nucleotides matching TRBD1. This sequence originates from a human donor in good health (CMV status not recorded). Some clones in this sample may be carry-over from other donors' samples. The sequenced sample was PBMCs. The CDR3 reads CAITQGQMNTGELFF. CDR3 in DNA: TGTGCCATCACCCAGGGACAGATGAACACCGGGGAGCTGTTTTTT.